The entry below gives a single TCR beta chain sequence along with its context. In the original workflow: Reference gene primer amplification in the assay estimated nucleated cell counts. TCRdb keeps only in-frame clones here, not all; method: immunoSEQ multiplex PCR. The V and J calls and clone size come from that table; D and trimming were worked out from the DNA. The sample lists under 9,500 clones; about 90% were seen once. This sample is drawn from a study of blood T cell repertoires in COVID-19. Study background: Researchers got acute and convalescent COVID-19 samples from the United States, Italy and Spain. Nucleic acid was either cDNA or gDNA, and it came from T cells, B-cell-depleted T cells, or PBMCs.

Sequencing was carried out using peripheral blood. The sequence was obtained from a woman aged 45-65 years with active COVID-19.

The CDR3 loop is CASSLLSGGLSGANVLTF. The CDR3 nucleotides are TGTGCCAGCAGCCTGTTAAGCGGGGGCCTCTCTGGGGCCAACGTCCTGACTTTC. This rearrangement joins TRBV5-4 to TRBJ2-6, with TRBD2 matching 8 bases. CDR3 length: 18 residues. Germline V gives CDR1 SGHNT, CDR2 YYREEE (reference sequence). With 4 bases clipped from V and 0 bases from J, the junction kept 9 bases outside the gene matches. The whole variable domain, filled in from reference TRBV5-4 and TRBJ2-6, reads ETGVTQSPTHLIKTRGQQVTLRCSSQSGHNTVSWYQQALGQGPQFIFQYYREEENGRGNFPPRFSGLQFPNYSSELNVNALELDDSALYLCASSLLSGGLSGANVLTFGAGSRLTVL.